This T cell receptor (beta chain) was sequenced in a study of regulatory T cells in long-lasting Graves disease. Regarding this clonotype: Its specificity is not known. An end of the junction does not agree with germline; a read error may underlie this.

Time point specified: persistent/refractory GD, antithyroid drugs over 5 years with positive TRAb. RNA isolated from PBMCs was used to make the TCR library. The authors built TCR beta libraries using iRepertoire HTBI primers and Arm-PCR of CDR3 regions. From the multiplex PCR reads, TCRdb called clonotypes with MiXCR, one entry per CDR3 protein. This table holds roughly 400,000 distinct CDR3 sequences, about a fifth found once. The CDR3 runs 15 residues. Looked up from germline, CDR1 is SSHAT and CDR2 is FNYEAQ (reference sequence). Study findings and constraints: Examination was confined to peripheral blood, excluding thyroid tissue. Newly diagnosed disease favored TRBV20-1 and TRBJ2-1 over persistent disease.

The receptor comes from a female donor with Graves disease. The chain recombines TRBV7-7 with TRBJ2-1; 10 nucleotides agree with TRBD2. The sequencing used peripheral blood mononuclear cells (PBMCs), collected when the disease was refractory, from a patient treated with antithyroid drugs. CDR3 residues: CASSKGLAANNEQFF. The CDR3 DNA is TGTGCTAGCAGCAAAGGACTAGCGGCTAACAATGAGCAGTTCTTC.